This T cell receptor (beta chain) originates from a study of T cells in Graves' hyperthyroidism and ophthalmopathy. Study as a whole: Peripheral blood was obtained at initial diagnosis, preceding any treatment. Broader study findings: A model of 13 V-J pairs discriminated ophthalmopathy from stable hyperthyroidism. Among thyroid clonotypes expanded above 0.001, most also appeared in blood.

This clonotype was counted a few times. Its antigen is still unknown. Losses at the gene ends were 0 bases for V and 6 bases for J; bases not matched to a gene: 10. This CDR3 comprises 17 residues. The germline V gene has CDR1 LGHNA and CDR2 YSLEER. Each diagnosis was grounded in clinical symptoms, serum thyroxine and TRAb, thyroid ultrasound, and orbital computed tomography. RNA transcripts provided the source from which TCR beta CDR3 regions were amplified. RT-PCR in the first round (using the HTBI primer set) targeted the TCR CDR3. TCRdb analysed the multiplex PCR reads with MiXCR anew, one entry per CDR3 protein. The sample consists of about 590,000 distinct CDR3 sequences, over 12% of them appearing once.

This chain joins TRBV4-3 and TRBJ1-1, with 10 bases that match TRBD1. The sequence came from a woman aged 18-29 years with Graves' ophthalmopathy. The sample comprised blood. CDR3 sequence reads: CASSQDGGGTGASEAFF. Here the CDR3 DNA reads TGCGCCAGCAGCCAAGATGGGGGGGGGACAGGGGCGTCTGAAGCTTTCTTT.